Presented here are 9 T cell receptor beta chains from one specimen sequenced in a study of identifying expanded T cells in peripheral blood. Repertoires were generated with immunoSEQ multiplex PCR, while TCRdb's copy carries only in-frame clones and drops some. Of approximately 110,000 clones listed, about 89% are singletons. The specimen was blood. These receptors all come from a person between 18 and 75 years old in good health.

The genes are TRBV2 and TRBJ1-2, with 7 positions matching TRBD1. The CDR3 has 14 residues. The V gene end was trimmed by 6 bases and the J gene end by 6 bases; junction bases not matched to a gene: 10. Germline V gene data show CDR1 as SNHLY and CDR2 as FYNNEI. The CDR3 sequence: CASRLDQGQNGYTF. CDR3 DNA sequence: TGTGCCAGCAGGTTAGACCAGGGACAGAATGGCTACACCTTC. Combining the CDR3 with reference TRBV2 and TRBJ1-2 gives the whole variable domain EPEVTQTPSHQVTQMGQEVILRCVPISNHLYFYWYRQILGQKVEFLVSFYNNEISEKSEIFDDQFSVERPDGSNFTLKIRSTKLEDSAMYFCASRLDQGQNGYTFGSGTRLTVV.

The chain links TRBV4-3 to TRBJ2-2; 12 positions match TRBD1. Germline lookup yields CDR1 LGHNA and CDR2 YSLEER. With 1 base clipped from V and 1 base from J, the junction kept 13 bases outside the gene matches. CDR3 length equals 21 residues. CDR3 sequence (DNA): TGCGCCAGCAGCCAAGCTCATCCGGGACAGGGGGCTGTTCTGAACACCGGGGAGCTGTTTTTT. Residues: CASSQAHPGQGAVLNTGELFF.

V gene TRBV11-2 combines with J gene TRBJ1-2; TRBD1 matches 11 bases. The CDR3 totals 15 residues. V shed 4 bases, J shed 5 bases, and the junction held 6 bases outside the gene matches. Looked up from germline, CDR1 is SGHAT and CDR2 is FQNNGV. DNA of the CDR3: TGTGCCAGCAGCTCACCCGGGACAGGGGGTTATGGCTACACCTTC. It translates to CASSSPGTGGYGYTF.

The CDR3 region is CASSLSTTGTGVLVQPQHF. Written as DNA, the CDR3 is TGTGCCAGCAGTTTATCCACGACCGGGACAGGGGTCTTGGTTCAGCCCCAGCATTTT. The chain carries TRBV27 and TRBJ1-5; 10 bases are a match to TRBD1. Germline V gene lookup returns CDR1 MNHEY and CDR2 SMNVEV (reference sequence). CDR3 length: 19 residues. J gave up 6 bases and V 0 bases, and 14 bases lay outside the gene matches.

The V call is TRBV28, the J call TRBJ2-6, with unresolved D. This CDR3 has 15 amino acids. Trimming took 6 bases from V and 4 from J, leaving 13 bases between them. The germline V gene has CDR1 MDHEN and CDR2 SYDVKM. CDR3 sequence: CASSAKRGGANVLTF. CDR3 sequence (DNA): TGTGCCAGCAGCGCCAAAAGAGGAGGGGCCAACGTCCTGACTTTC.

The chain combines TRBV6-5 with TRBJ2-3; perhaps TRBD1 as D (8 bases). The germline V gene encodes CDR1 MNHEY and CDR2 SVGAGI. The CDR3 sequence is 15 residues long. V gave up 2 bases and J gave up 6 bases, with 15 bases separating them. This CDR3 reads CASSYGQGSGDTQYF. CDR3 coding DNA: TGTGCCAGCAGTTACGGACAGGGTAGCGGGGATACGCAGTATTTT.

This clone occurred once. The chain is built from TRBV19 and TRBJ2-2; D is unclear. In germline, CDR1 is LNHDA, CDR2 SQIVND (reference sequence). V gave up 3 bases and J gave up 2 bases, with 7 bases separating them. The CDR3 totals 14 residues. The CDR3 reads CASSIARNTGELFF. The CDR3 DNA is TGTGCCAGTAGTATCGCAAGAAACACCGGGGAGCTGTTTTTT. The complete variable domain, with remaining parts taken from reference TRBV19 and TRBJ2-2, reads DGGITQSPKYLFRKEGQNVTLSCEQNLNHDAMYWYRQDPGQGLRLIYYSQIVNDFQKGDIAEGYSVSREKKESFPLTVTSAQKNPTAFYLCASSIARNTGELFFGEGSRLTVL.

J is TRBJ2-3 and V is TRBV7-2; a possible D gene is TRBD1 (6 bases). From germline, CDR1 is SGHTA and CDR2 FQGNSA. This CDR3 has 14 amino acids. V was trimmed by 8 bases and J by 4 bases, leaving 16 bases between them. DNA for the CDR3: TGTGCCAGCGCACCTAGAGGGGGTTCAGATACGCAGTATTTT. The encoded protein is CASAPRGGSDTQYF.

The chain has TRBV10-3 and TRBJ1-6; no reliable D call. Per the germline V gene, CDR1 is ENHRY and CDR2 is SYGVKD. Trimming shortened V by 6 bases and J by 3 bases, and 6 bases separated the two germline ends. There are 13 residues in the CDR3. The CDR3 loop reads CAIRFDYNSPLHF. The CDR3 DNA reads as TGTGCCATCAGGTTCGACTATAATTCACCCCTCCACTTT.